What follows are 22 T cell receptor beta chains derived from one specimen sequenced in a study of control samples from healthy donors and cancer patients. TCRdb keeps only in-frame clones here, not all; method: immunoSEQ multiplex PCR. The table includes about 130,000 clones, approximately 89% detected once. The source material was PBMCs. These receptors were taken from a man in his forties or fifties with head and neck cancer.

The chain recombines TRBV30 with TRBJ1-1, with D perhaps matching TRBD1 (5 bases). CDR1 is GTSNPN and CDR2 is SVGIG in the germline V gene (reference sequence). The CDR3 has 13 residues. V lost 1 base to trimming and J lost 3 bases, with 9 bases between them. DNA of the CDR3: TGTGCCTGGAGTGCTGGGGGATACACTGAAGCTTTCTTT. Its translation: CAWSAGGYTEAFF.

The chain joins TRBV10-3 to TRBJ2-1; maybe TRBD2 (5 bases). The CDR3 spans 14 residues. The germline V gene has CDR1 ENHRY and CDR2 SYGVKD. With 7 bases removed from V and 0 bases from J, the gap between germline ends came to 10 bases. CDR3 nucleotides: TGTGCCATCAAAGCGGTATTCTCCTACAATGAGCAGTTCTTC. It codes for CAIKAVFSYNEQFF.

V gene TRBV6-6 combines with J gene TRBJ1-5; the match to TRBD1 covers 11 bases. Trimming removed 2 bases from V and 6 bases from J; junction bases left unmatched: 6. The germline gives CDR1 MNHNY, CDR2 SVGAGI (reference sequence). This CDR3 has 16 residues. CDR3 sequence: CASSYGQGAFGQPQHF. For the CDR3, the DNA is TGTGCCAGCAGTTACGGACAGGGGGCATTCGGTCAGCCCCAGCATTTT.

This chain uses TRBV27 with TRBJ2-1, with D perhaps given as TRBD1 or TRBD2 (6 bases each). V was clipped by 6 bases and J by 6 bases, with 18 bases between them. This CDR3 is 15 amino acids long. Looked up from germline, CDR1 is MNHEY and CDR2 is SMNVEV (reference sequence). CDR3 sequence reads: CASRGGTGIVNEQFF. The CDR3 nucleotides are TGTGCCAGCAGGGGAGGTACAGGGATCGTCAATGAGCAGTTCTTC.

This clone was recorded once. The rearrangement links TRBV6-2 or TRBV6-3 to TRBJ2-7, with no clear D. V lost 4 bases and J 1 base, leaving 5 bases between the germline ends. This CDR3 has 12 amino acids. Germline CDR1 and CDR2: MNHEY and SVGEGT. CDR3 DNA sequence: TGTGCCAGCAGTTTGGGGTCCTACGAGCAGTACTTC. It encodes CASSLGSYEQYF.

The V call is TRBV7-8, the J call TRBJ2-7; 9 bases fit TRBD1. Per germline, CDR1 SGHVS and CDR2 FQNEAQ. The CDR3 is 18 residues long. V lost 3 bases and J lost 4; bases outside the gene matches: 16. This CDR3 reads CASSFTLWAGTGYYEQYF. The DNA of the CDR3 is TGTGCCAGCAGCTTTACCCTATGGGCCGGGACAGGGTATTACGAGCAGTACTTC. The whole variable domain, filled in from reference TRBV7-8 and TRBJ2-7, reads GAGVSQSPRYKVAKRGQDVALRCDPISGHVSLFWYQQALGQGPEFLTYFQNEAQLDKSGLPSDRFFAERPEGSVSTLKIQRTQQEDSAVYLCASSFTLWAGTGYYEQYFGPGTRLTVT.

This sequence joins TRBV5-6 and TRBJ1-3; no reliable D call. CDR3 size: 12 residues. The ends were cut back, 0 bases at V and 4 bases at J, with 2 bases in the middle. Germline CDR1 SGHDT, CDR2 YYEEEE. The CDR3 sequence: CASSLDGNTIYF. The CDR3 DNA is TGTGCCAGCAGCTTGGACGGAAACACCATATATTTT.

This clone has just a few counts. At one end the junction does not follow the germline gene, possibly because of a read error. J is TRBJ2-7 and V is TRBV18; 8 bases are a match to TRBD1. The CDR3 length is 16 residues. The germline gives CDR1 KGHSH, CDR2 LQKENI. Here the CDR3 DNA reads TGTGCCAGCTCTCCACCCACAGGGGGTTCTGGCTACGAGCAGTACTTC. Its protein product is CASSPPTGGSGYEQYF.

J is TRBJ2-7 and V is TRBV3-1 (or the pseudogene TRBV3-2); the match to TRBD2 covers 11 bases. The V gene end was trimmed by 4 bases and the J gene end by 4 bases; junction bases not matched to a gene: 9. The CDR3 contains 16 residues. Germline assignment: CDR1 LGHDT and CDR2 YNNKEL (reference sequence). CDR3 nucleotide sequence: TGTGCCAGCAGCCGAACCCTAGCGGGAGGCGCTTACGAGCAGTACTTC. It is translated as CASSRTLAGGAYEQYF.

The J gene is TRBJ1-2, the V gene TRBV15; D may be TRBD1 (5 bases). Trimming took off 3 bases at V and 4 bases at J, with 12 bases between the two ends. Germline CDR1 LNHNV, CDR2 YYDKDF (reference sequence). The CDR3 runs 14 residues. As DNA, the CDR3 is TGTGCCACCAGCAGCCGGGACGGGGGCTATGGCTACACCTTC. Translation gives CATSSRDGGYGYTF.

The chain is built from TRBV28 and TRBJ1-4; maybe TRBD1 (5 bases). Looked up from germline, CDR1 is MDHEN and CDR2 is SYDVKM. The CDR3 runs 17 residues. The V end was cut by 2 bases, the J end by 1 base, with 14 bases between. CDR3 in amino acids: CASSLRDQGKTNEKLFF. The DNA of the CDR3 is TGTGCCAGCAGTTTAAGGGACCAAGGGAAAACTAATGAAAAACTGTTTTTT.

This sequence joins TRBV4-1 and TRBJ2-7; 11 bases align to TRBD2. Germline lookup yields CDR1 MGHRA and CDR2 YSYEKL. This CDR3 comprises 16 residues. V shed 0 bases and J 3 bases; nucleotides not matched to a gene: 4. CDR3 in amino acids: CASSQESLAGGYEQYF. The CDR3 DNA follows: TGCGCCAGCAGCCAAGAGAGTCTAGCGGGAGGCTACGAGCAGTACTTC.

This clone was counted only a few times. V and J are TRBV28 and TRBJ2-1; 7 nucleotides line up with TRBD1. V was pared by 5 bases and J by 7 bases, with 8 bases of the junction left unmatched. Germline V gene data show CDR1 as MDHEN and CDR2 as SYDVKM. The CDR3 consists of 14 residues. CDR3 sequence reads: CASSPRQGANEQFF. The CDR3 nucleotides read TGTGCCAGCAGTCCCAGACAGGGAGCAAATGAGCAGTTCTTC.

The chain is built from TRBV5-1 and TRBJ2-1; possibly TRBD1 for D (6 bases). Germline values: CDR1 SGHRS, CDR2 YFSETQ. V lost 3 bases and J 6 bases, leaving 10 bases between the germline ends. CDR3 size: 13 residues. CDR3 in amino acids: CASSSNRANEQFF. In DNA, the CDR3 is TGCGCCAGCAGCTCCAACAGGGCCAATGAGCAGTTCTTC.

This chain links TRBV10-2 with TRBJ1-4, with a possible D match to TRBD1 (5 bases). V was clipped by 6 bases and J by 5 bases, with 16 bases between them. The germline gives CDR1 WSHSY, CDR2 SAAADI. The CDR3 has 15 residues. CDR3 residues: CASSLGGDANEKLFF. The CDR3 nucleotides read TGCGCCAGCAGCCTCGGAGGGGACGCGAATGAAAAACTGTTTTTT.

The CDR3 protein is CASSFSAGGYNEQFF. The CDR3 region has the DNA TGTGCCAGCAGCTTCTCGGCAGGGGGGTACAATGAGCAGTTCTTC. V and J are TRBV5-4 and TRBJ2-1, with TRBD1 as a possible D gene (7 bases). This CDR3 comprises 15 residues. Germline-derived CDR1 and CDR2 are SGHNT and YYREEE (reference sequence). V lost 2 bases and J lost 4, with 13 bases in between. Combining the CDR3 with reference TRBV5-4 and TRBJ2-1 gives the whole variable domain ETGVTQSPTHLIKTRGQQVTLRCSSQSGHNTVSWYQQALGQGPQFIFQYYREEENGRGNFPPRFSGLQFPNYSSELNVNALELDDSALYLCASSFSAGGYNEQFFGPGTRLTVL.

J is TRBJ1-4 and V is TRBV11-2; 7 nucleotides agree with TRBD1. V lost 2 bases to trimming and J lost 4 bases; unmatched junction nucleotides: 7. Germline lookup yields CDR1 SGHAT and CDR2 FQNNGV. This CDR3 comprises 16 residues. The CDR3 loop reads CASSLWGQTHNEKLFF. The CDR3, as DNA: TGTGCCAGCAGCTTATGGGGACAGACACATAATGAAAAACTGTTTTTT.

For the CDR3, the DNA is TGCGCCAGCAGCCGTACAGGGGCTCTTGAAGAGACCCAGTACTTC. Its protein is CASSRTGALEETQYF. This chain links TRBV4-1 with TRBJ2-5; TRBD1 matches 7 bases. CDR3 length: 15 amino acids. After removal of 4 bases from V and 3 bases from J, the junction contained 8 bases not matched to a gene. CDR1 and CDR2 (germline): MGHRA, YSYEKL.

The genes are TRBV9 and TRBJ2-5, with TRBD1 matching 12 bases. The CDR3 loop spans 15 amino acids. In germline, CDR1 is SGDLS, CDR2 YYNGEE. V gave up 4 bases and J gave up 4 bases; unmatched junction bases: 5. Written as DNA, the CDR3 is TGTGCCAGCAGCAAACCGGGACAGGGGGCAGAGACCCAGTACTTC. Translated, it gives CASSKPGQGAETQYF. Using reference TRBV9 and TRBJ2-5 for the parts outside the CDR3, the full variable domain is DSGVTQTPKHLITATGQRVTLRCSPRSGDLSVYWYQQSLDQGLQFLIQYYNGEERAKGNILERFSAQQFPDLHSELNLSSLELGDSALYFCASSKPGQGAETQYFGPGTRLLVL.

The chain employs TRBV27 and TRBJ2-3; 8 nucleotides align to TRBD2. Losses at the gene ends were 4 bases for V and 3 bases for J; bases not matched to a gene: 9. CDR1 MNHEY and CDR2 SMNVEV come from the germline V gene (reference sequence). CDR3 length: 16 residues. The CDR3 sequence is CASSYAGGPPTDTQYF. CDR3 nucleotide sequence: TGTGCCAGCAGTTACGCGGGGGGCCCCCCTACAGATACGCAGTATTTT.

The chain employs TRBV28 and TRBJ2-1; TRBD1 agrees at 12 bases. Unmatched junction bases numbered 13, after V lost 6 bases and J lost 1 base. The CDR3 contains 19 residues. Looked up from germline, CDR1 is MDHEN and CDR2 is SYDVKM. CDR3 sequence: CASRTGTGGLLGSYNEQFF. The CDR3 DNA reads TGTGCCAGCAGAACCGGGACAGGGGGCTTATTAGGTTCCTACAATGAGCAGTTCTTC.

The V and J genes are TRBV28 and TRBJ2-1; 9 bases are shared with TRBD2. The J segment lost 0 bases and the V segment lost 6 bases, leaving 12 bases of the junction unmatched. Per germline, CDR1 MDHEN and CDR2 SYDVKM. This CDR3 has 18 residues. The CDR3, as DNA: TGTGCCAGCAGGCCTTCGTGGCTAGCGGGAAGCTCCTACAATGAGCAGTTCTTC. Translation: CASRPSWLAGSSYNEQFF.